This T cell receptor (beta chain) was sequenced during a study of T cells in Graves' hyperthyroidism and ophthalmopathy (dated by TCRdb to between 2018 and 2020). For context, the study as a whole: Peripheral blood samples were taken at initial diagnosis, before any treatment was given. According to the paper, TCR Vbeta CDR3 sequencing was carried out on some 130 peripheral blood samples, which came from under 50 ophthalmopathy, approximately 72 hyperthyroidism and about 17 progressor patients. TCR V-J signatures able to tell the groups apart were searched for in a discovery cohort of 95 or so patients, of whom more than 40 had Graves' ophthalmopathy and roughly 58 had stable Graves' hyperthyroidism. Prospective prediction of ophthalmopathy was tested in an independent validation cohort consisting of 18 hyperthyroidism patients and more than 15 patients who later progressed to ophthalmopathy. In addition, the study compared T-cell repertoires in thyroid tissue and in blood from several Graves' hyperthyroidism patients. For training and testing, the roughly 100 patients in the discovery cohort were randomly divided in a 7:3 ratio. After blood sampling, hyperthyroidism patients were treated with methimazole at a starting dose of 30 mg daily, and ophthalmopathy patients were treated with high-dose intravenous methylprednisolone.

There are many counts of this clonotype. Which antigen it targets is not known. Within one base of it there is no much larger clone, and no base qualities were kept. Summary of the overall study and its limitations: In validation, the model predicted progression to ophthalmopathy with approximately 71% sensitivity and about 73% specificity, a median of 6.5 months before onset. A 13 V-J signature model separated ophthalmopathy from stable hyperthyroidism, with roughly 88% sensitivity and roughly 84% specificity in cross-validation and 80%/75% in testing. No statistical method was used to set the sample size in advance, and investigators knew the group allocation. Most expanded thyroid clonotypes (frequency above 0.001) were also detected in blood, a finding suggesting that blood repertoires may reflect thyroid immune responses.

The hyperthyroidism patients were between 18 and 65 years old and newly diagnosed, with a disease duration of less than 2 months. Exclusion was applied to patients with uncontrolled infections, other autoimmune diseases, pregnancy or lactation. Diagnoses were based on clinical symptoms, serum thyroxine and TRAb, thyroid ultrasound and orbital computed tomography. Blood from progressor patients was drawn when they were first diagnosed with hyperthyroidism, before any ophthalmopathy symptoms appeared. Ficoll-Paque density gradient centrifugation was used to isolate PBMCs from under 11 ml of fresh peripheral blood. Progressor patients were initially diagnosed with Graves' hyperthyroidism and developed ophthalmopathy during follow-up. Total RNA was extracted using Trizol reagent, and RNA quality was assessed on an Agilent 2100 Bioanalyzer. Amplification of TCR beta CDR3 regions was carried out from RNA transcripts. The first round of RT-PCR for the TCR CDR3 was performed with the HTBI primer set and the Qiagen OneStep RT-PCR kit. The libraries were constructed in a second round of multiplex PCR and then size-selected and purified. The libraries were sequenced on an Illumina HiSeq2000 using paired-end 100 bp reads. The authors' pipeline ran thus. Raw data were processed with SOAPnuke, discarding reads with adapters, uncalled bases, mean Phred below 15, or no exact constant-primer or identifier match. High-quality paired reads were merged using COPE v1.2.5, and each unique nucleotide sequence was defined as a clonotype. MiTCR v1.1 was used to align the clonotypes against IMGT TRBV, TRBD and TRBJ reference segments. The analysis included only V-J combinations with a frequency above 0.0001, which together covered around 99% of the repertoires. A TCS score was defined as the ratio of F50 (clonal expansion) to E x V (chaos), with BLOSUM62-based TCRdist applied between CDR3 peptides within each V-J. Welch's t-statistics and random forest reduced some 510 V-J features to 10 to 15, which were used in a naive Bayes classifier (R e1071). TCRdb's own reprocessing of the public reads used fastp at Q25 and MiXCR and kept productive beta chains. Rows with a matching CDR3 protein are joined into one entry that keeps the most common DNA and genes. The V and J calls and clone size come from TCRdb's table, not from the authors' own analysis. Recorded for this sample are 250,000 or so distinct CDR3 sequences; roughly 15% of them occurred a single time. The top ten clones comprise around 30% of the sample.

Sequenced sample: blood. This TCR came from a woman in her fifties or sixties with Graves' hyperthyroidism that later progressed to Graves' ophthalmopathy.

The CDR3 corresponds to CASSEYGRTQETQYF. The DNA sequence is given as TGCGCCAGCAGTGAGTATGGAAGAACCCAAGAGACCCAGTACTTC. The chain couples TRBV10-1 to TRBJ2-5; a confident D gene designation cannot be given. Deletion took 1 base off V and 1 base off J, with a span of 10 bases between the germline ends. According to the germline V gene (reference sequence), CDR1 reads WNHNN and CDR2 reads SYGVQD. The CDR3 holds 15 amino acids from the cysteine to the phenylalanine. Of all the DNA, just the CDR3 is kept, 45 bases in frame from base 1.